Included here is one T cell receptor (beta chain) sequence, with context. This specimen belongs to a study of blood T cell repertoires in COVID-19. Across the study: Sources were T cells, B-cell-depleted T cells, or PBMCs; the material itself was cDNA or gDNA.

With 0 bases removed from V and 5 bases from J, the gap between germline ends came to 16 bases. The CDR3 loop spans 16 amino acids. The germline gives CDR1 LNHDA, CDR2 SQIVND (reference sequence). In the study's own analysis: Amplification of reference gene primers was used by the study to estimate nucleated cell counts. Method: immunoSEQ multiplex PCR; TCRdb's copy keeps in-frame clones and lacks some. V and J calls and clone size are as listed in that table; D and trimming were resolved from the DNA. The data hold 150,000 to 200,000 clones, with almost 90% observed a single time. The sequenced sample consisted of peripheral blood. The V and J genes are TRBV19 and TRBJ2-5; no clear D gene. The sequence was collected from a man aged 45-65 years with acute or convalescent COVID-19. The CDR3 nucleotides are TGTGCCAGTAGTATAGAAGGAAGGCAGGATGGGGAGACCCAGTACTTC. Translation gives CASSIEGRQDGETQYF.